Below, 32 T cell receptor beta chains from the same sample are listed, as sequenced in a study of blood T cell repertoires in COVID-19. Data came from immunoSEQ multiplex PCR; TCRdb stores just in-frame clones and leaves some out. Among 110,000 to 150,000 clones, about 89% were seen once, and the ten largest hold around 10%. Sequences were obtained from PBMCs or T cells enriched from blood (not recorded which). These receptors were collected from a man aged 55-75 years who had recovered from COVID-19.

The chain couples TRBV3-1 (or the pseudogene TRBV3-2) to TRBJ1-1; D gene uncertain. There are 13 residues in the CDR3. Germline loops: CDR1 LGHDT, CDR2 YNNKEL (reference sequence). V was shortened by 3 bases and J by 0 bases, with 5 bases between the two germline ends. This CDR3 is CASSQALNTEAFF. As DNA, the CDR3 is TGTGCCAGCAGCCAGGCTTTGAACACTGAAGCTTTCTTT.

This chain joins TRBV18 and TRBJ1-2, with D unresolved. The CDR3 runs to 12 residues. V was shortened by 0 bases and J by 7 bases, with 6 bases between the two germline ends. Germline V gives CDR1 KGHSH, CDR2 LQKENI. The CDR3 DNA follows: TGTGCCAGCTCACCACCGACTGGTGGCTACACCTTC. It yields the protein CASSPPTGGYTF.

J is TRBJ1-5 and V is TRBV27, with 8 bases fitting TRBD1. Germline CDR1 MNHEY, CDR2 SMNVEV (reference sequence). Unmatched junction bases numbered 11, after V lost 6 bases and J lost 7 bases. The length of the CDR3 is 15 residues. The CDR3 spells CASSQGQGRGQPQHF. The DNA for the CDR3 is TGTGCCAGCAGCCAAGGACAGGGAAGAGGGCAGCCCCAGCATTTT.

The chain employs TRBV29-1 and TRBJ1-2, with a weak D call TRBD1 (6 bases). The CDR3 is made up of 14 amino acids. V lost 0 bases and J lost 1, with 9 bases in between. In germline, CDR1 is SQVTM, CDR2 ANQGSEA. The CDR3 bases are TGCAGCGTTGAAGAAAGCAGGGGTAACTATGGCTACACCTTC. Translation gives CSVEESRGNYGYTF.

This clone was seen once. The chain carries TRBV7-9 and TRBJ2-7; 9 bases fit TRBD1. This CDR3 is built from 12 residues. Germline CDR1 SEHNR, CDR2 FQNEAQ (reference sequence). V was clipped by 8 bases and J by 4 bases; unmatched bases: 3. CDR3 loop: CASGGQGYEQYF. The CDR3 nucleotides are TGTGCCAGCGGGGGACAGGGATACGAGCAGTACTTC.

This clone was picked up a small number of times. This chain uses TRBV7-8 with TRBJ2-2; 14 bases align to TRBD2. V was clipped by 5 bases and J by 5 bases; unmatched bases: 4. CDR1 and CDR2 (germline): SGHVS, FQNEAQ. The CDR3 runs 16 residues. The CDR3 reads CASSPRLAGGTGELFF. DNA of the CDR3: TGTGCCAGCAGCCCCCGACTAGCGGGAGGGACCGGGGAGCTGTTTTTT.

This clone was picked up one time. The rearrangement links TRBV5-1 to TRBJ2-1; maybe TRBD2 (5 bases). The CDR3 is made up of 15 amino acids. V was shortened by 1 base and J by 0 bases, with 8 bases between the two germline ends. Germline V gene lookup returns CDR1 SGHRS and CDR2 YFSETQ. CDR3 in amino acids: CASSLIGSSYNEQFF. The DNA for the CDR3 is TGCGCCAGCAGCTTGATAGGGAGCTCCTACAATGAGCAGTTCTTC.

The table lists this clone with a few counts. The chain employs TRBV6-2 or TRBV6-3 and TRBJ1-5; maybe TRBD1 (5 bases). CDR1 MNHEY and CDR2 SVGEGT come from the germline V gene. The CDR3 totals 15 residues. V was pared by 2 bases and J by 3 bases, with 11 bases between. In DNA form, the CDR3 reads TGTGCCAGCAGTTACGGAGACAGATACAATCAGCCCCAGCATTTT. Its translation: CASSYGDRYNQPQHF.

The chain uses TRBV5-6 and TRBJ1-2; TRBD1 matches 9 bases. The CDR3 is made up of 14 amino acids. The V gene end was trimmed by 2 bases and the J gene end by 4 bases; junction bases not matched to a gene: 3. CDR1 SGHDT and CDR2 YYEEEE come from the germline V gene. CDR3 loop: CASSFRDRAYGYTF. CDR3 nucleotides: TGTGCCAGCAGCTTCAGGGACAGGGCCTATGGCTACACCTTC.

The chain joins TRBV5-8 to TRBJ1-5; TRBD1 matches at 8 bases. This CDR3 has 14 residues. The germline gives CDR1 SGHTS, CDR2 YDEGEE. Unmatched junction bases numbered 5, after V lost 2 bases and J lost 7 bases. CDR3 DNA: TGTGCCAGCAGCTTCCGGACAGGGCAGCAGCCCCAGCATTTT. Its protein product is CASSFRTGQQPQHF.

V usage is TRBV28 and J usage is TRBJ2-2, with D maybe TRBD1 (5 bases). Trimming took 2 bases from V and 2 from J, leaving 6 bases between them. In germline, CDR1 is MDHEN, CDR2 SYDVKM. This CDR3 comprises 14 residues. CDR3 loop: CASSLDSNTGELFF. The CDR3, as DNA: TGTGCCAGCAGTTTAGACAGTAACACCGGGGAGCTGTTTTTT.

This clone was detected once. The chain employs TRBV27 and TRBJ1-2, with 7 bases fitting TRBD1. Trimming cost V 3 bases and J 8 bases; bases outside gene matches: 9. This CDR3 is 14 amino acids long. The germline V gene encodes CDR1 MNHEY and CDR2 SMNVEV (reference sequence). Here the CDR3 DNA reads TGTGCCAGCAGTTTTTCGGAGGGGGCGCAAGGCTACACCTTC. Amino acid sequence: CASSFSEGAQGYTF.

This chain connects TRBV5-1 to TRBJ2-1, with 7 bases matching TRBD1. This CDR3 spans 13 amino acids. Germline trimming cut 5 bases from V and 9 bases from J; bases unmatched to any gene: 8. Germline V gene sequence: CDR1 SGHRS, CDR2 YFSETQ. CDR3 sequence (DNA): TGCGCCAGCAGAGACACAGGGGACGGTGAGCAGTTCTTC. Its protein product is CASRDTGDGEQFF.

This sequence joins TRBV28 and TRBJ1-2; a possible D gene is TRBD1 (5 bases). V was shortened by 5 bases and J by 4 bases, with 14 bases between the two germline ends. This CDR3 region has 14 residues. CDR1 and CDR2 from the germline V gene are MDHEN and SYDVKM. CDR3 amino acids: CASSVHRQPYGYTF. CDR3 DNA: TGTGCCAGCAGTGTACACAGGCAACCCTATGGCTACACCTTC.

This chain links TRBV9 with TRBJ1-2, with a tentative D call TRBD1 (6 bases). Trimming cost V 0 bases and J 3 bases, with 15 bases left between them. This CDR3 comprises 16 residues. Germline lookup yields CDR1 SGDLS and CDR2 YYNGEE. CDR3 nucleotides: TGTGCCAGCAGCGTAGGAGGGGGGGACCCCCACTATGGCTACACCTTC. Translating gives CASSVGGGDPHYGYTF.

This chain joins TRBV5-4 and TRBJ1-1; 10 bases line up with TRBD1. CDR1 and CDR2 (germline): SGHNT, YYREEE (reference sequence). Trimming took 7 bases from V and 1 from J; bases not matched to a gene: 4. The CDR3 extends over 14 amino acids. CDR3 DNA sequence: TGTGCCAGCTGGGACAGGGGAGCGAACACTGAAGCTTTCTTT. Translation gives CASWDRGANTEAFF. Supplemented by reference TRBV5-4 and TRBJ1-1, the full variable domain reads ETGVTQSPTHLIKTRGQQVTLRCSSQSGHNTVSWYQQALGQGPQFIFQYYREEENGRGNFPPRFSGLQFPNYSSELNVNALELDDSALYLCASWDRGANTEAFFGQGTRLTVV.

The CDR3 DNA sequence: TGTGCCAGCAGCCCTAAGGAGGAGGCCTACAATGAGCAGTTCTTC. Translation: CASSPKEEAYNEQFF. The chain recombines TRBV7-9 with TRBJ2-1, with D possibly being TRBD2 (5 bases). Germline V lookup: CDR1 SEHNR, CDR2 FQNEAQ (reference sequence). V was pared by 5 bases and J by 2 bases, with 13 bases between. The CDR3 runs to 15 residues.

The V gene is TRBV3-1 (or the pseudogene TRBV3-2), the J gene TRBJ2-1; TRBD1 matches 11 bases. This CDR3 has 15 amino acids. In germline, CDR1 is LGHDT, CDR2 YNNKEL (reference sequence). V shed 1 base, J shed 9 bases, and the junction held 5 bases outside the gene matches. The CDR3 reads CASSQGTGGYGEQFF. The CDR3 nucleotides read TGTGCCAGCAGCCAAGGGACAGGGGGCTACGGTGAGCAGTTCTTC.

J is TRBJ2-5 and V is TRBV24-1; TRBD2 agrees at 9 bases. Trimming removed 4 bases from V and 5 bases from J; junction bases left unmatched: 16. The CDR3 totals 18 residues. The germline gives CDR1 KGHDR, CDR2 SFDVKD. The chain's CDR3 is CATSDRTQTSGVAETQYF. CDR3 DNA sequence: TGTGCCACCAGTGACCGAACCCAGACTAGCGGAGTCGCGGAGACCCAGTACTTC.

The chain recombines TRBV29-1 with TRBJ1-1; D call uncertain. The CDR3 has 13 residues. The germline V and J ends were trimmed by 4 bases and 1 base, with 10 bases remaining between them. Germline V CDR1 and CDR2: SQVTM, ANQGSEA. The CDR3 DNA reads TGCAGCGTTGTGGTGAGCCCGAACACTGAAGCTTTCTTT. Translating gives CSVVVSPNTEAFF. Full variable domain (missing parts from reference TRBV29-1 and TRBJ1-1): SAVISQKPSRDICQRGTSLTIQCQVDSQVTMMFWYRQQPGQSLTLIATANQGSEATYESGFVIDKFPISRPNLTFSTLTVSNMSPEDSSIYLCSVVVSPNTEAFFGQGTRLTVV.

J is TRBJ2-3 and V is TRBV5-6; D is possibly TRBD2 (6 bases). CDR3 length: 14 amino acids. The germline gives CDR1 SGHDT, CDR2 YYEEEE. Deletions cut 3 bases from V and 2 bases from J, with 10 bases between. The DNA for the CDR3 is TGTGCCAGCAGCTACCCGGGGGACACAGATACGCAGTATTTT. Protein product: CASSYPGDTDTQYF.

The rearrangement joins TRBV28 to TRBJ1-2; the match to TRBD1 covers 7 bases. There are 14 residues in the CDR3. V gave up 4 bases and J gave up 4 bases; unmatched junction bases: 6. The V gene's germline CDR1 is MDHEN and CDR2 SYDVKM. Here the CDR3 reads CASSSSDRFYGYTF. Here the CDR3 DNA reads TGTGCCAGCAGTTCCTCGGACAGGTTCTATGGCTACACCTTC.

The chain couples TRBV7-3 to TRBJ1-2; TRBD1 matches 9 bases. The CDR3 is 11 residues long. J gave up 8 bases and V 11 bases, and 6 bases lay outside the gene matches. Per the germline V gene, CDR1 is SGHTA and CDR2 is FQGTGA. CDR3 in amino acids: CAHRGQDGYTF. DNA for the CDR3: TGTGCCCACAGGGGGCAAGACGGCTACACCTTC.

The chain employs TRBV7-2 and TRBJ1-1, with 8 bases lining up with TRBD1. V dropped 10 bases and J dropped 6; count of bases not matched to a gene: 13. Germline CDR1 SGHTA, CDR2 FQGNSA. The CDR3 has 14 amino acids. The CDR3 here is CATRLDRVPSEAFF. The CDR3 DNA reads TGTGCCACCCGTCTGGACAGGGTGCCGTCTGAAGCTTTCTTT.

This chain links TRBV5-1 with TRBJ2-7; D unclear. Trimming cost V 0 bases and J 0 bases, with 7 bases left between them. The germline CDR1 and CDR2 sequences are SGHRS and YFSETQ. CDR3 length: 14 residues. The CDR3 region has the DNA TGCGCCAGCAGCTTGGGTTCGGGCTCCTACGAGCAGTACTTC. The encoded protein is CASSLGSGSYEQYF.

The rearrangement links TRBV6-5 to TRBJ2-2; D possibly corresponds to TRBD2 (6 bases). The length of the CDR3 is 13 residues. The V gene's germline CDR1 is MNHEY and CDR2 SVGAGI. V lost 7 bases and J lost 6, with 12 bases in between. CDR3: CASTTWEAGELFF. CDR3 nucleotide sequence: TGTGCCAGCACTACGTGGGAGGCCGGGGAGCTGTTTTTT.

This chain joins TRBV24-1 and TRBJ1-2, with 8 bases that match TRBD1. The germline V gene encodes CDR1 KGHDR and CDR2 SFDVKD. This CDR3 is 14 amino acids long. Unmatched junction bases numbered 5, after V lost 4 bases and J lost 5 bases. CDR3 in DNA: TGTGCCACCAGTGAACCGACAGGGGAATATGGCTACACCTTC. Protein sequence: CATSEPTGEYGYTF.

The chain carries TRBV24-1 and TRBJ1-2, with D perhaps matching TRBD1 (5 bases). Per germline, CDR1 KGHDR and CDR2 SFDVKD. The CDR3 covers 15 residues. Trimming stripped 3 bases from V and 6 bases from J, with 16 bases between. CDR3 in DNA: TGTGCCACCAGTGATCCGACAGAGGATAGAGATGGCTACACCTTC. Protein sequence: CATSDPTEDRDGYTF.

The V gene is TRBV7-9, the J gene TRBJ1-4; 9 nucleotides line up with TRBD1. With V trimmed by 5 bases and J by 5 bases, 0 bases remained unmatched. This CDR3 is 13 amino acids long. The germline V gene has CDR1 SEHNR and CDR2 FQNEAQ (reference sequence). CDR3 sequence (DNA): TGTGCCAGCAGCGGACAGGGGAATGAAAAACTGTTTTTT. This encodes CASSGQGNEKLFF.

This chain links TRBV5-8 with TRBJ2-1, with D tentatively TRBD2 (5 bases). Germline V CDR1 and CDR2: SGHTS, YDEGEE. The CDR3 runs to 14 residues. V lost 0 bases to trimming and J lost 7 bases, with 11 bases between them. This CDR3 is CASSLVGLPNEQFF. Here the CDR3 DNA reads TGTGCCAGCAGCTTGGTAGGACTCCCTAATGAGCAGTTCTTC.

V usage is TRBV7-9 and J usage is TRBJ2-7; TRBD2 is a possible D gene (7 bases). CDR3 length: 16 amino acids. Germline-derived CDR1 and CDR2 are SEHNR and FQNEAQ (reference sequence). With 3 bases removed from V and 2 bases from J, the gap between germline ends came to 17 bases. DNA of the CDR3: TGTGCCAGCAGCTTTGTAAAGGGGGACTACCCCTACGAGCAGTACTTC. Translating it yields CASSFVKGDYPYEQYF.

The J gene is TRBJ2-7, the V gene TRBV18; 8 bases fit TRBD2. Germline loops: CDR1 KGHSH, CDR2 LQKENI. J lost 0 bases, V lost 0 bases, and 4 bases had no gene match. The CDR3 totals 16 residues. The DNA of the CDR3 is TGTGCCAGCTCACCACCCGGGGGGGGGAGCTCCTACGAGCAGTACTTC. It is translated as CASSPPGGGSSYEQYF.